This TCR beta chain was sequenced during a study of T cell responses to AZD1222 COVID-19 vaccine. This CDR3 has 13 amino acids. V was shortened by 1 base and J by 4 bases, with 6 bases between the two germline ends. Germline V CDR1 and CDR2: SGHTA, FQGNSA. Regarding the study as a whole: Breadth and depth of Spike-specific TCRs rose after two AZD1222 doses. Reportedly, nearly half of unique spike TCRs recognized epitopes outside B.1.351/B.1.1.7 mutations. Clonal diversity was possibly underestimated; the donors were predominantly white British and more often female. Only after the peak T cell response were repertoires sampled.

Measured with immunoSEQ multiplex PCR; TCRdb has only the in-frame clones, and not every one. This sample has 180,000 or so clones, with 88% found just once. This clone showed up just a few times. Antigen: not known. This rearrangement joins TRBV7-2 to TRBJ2-3; D remains ambiguous. The TCR was taken from an adult who received the AZD1222 COVID-19 vaccine. The source was peripheral blood, collected 28 days after the second AZD1222 dose. The CDR3 region has the DNA TGTGCCAGCAGCTTAGAAGGTCCAGATACGCAGTATTTT. Protein: CASSLEGPDTQYF.